The 12 T cell receptor beta chains below were found in one sample sequenced in a study of cytomegalovirus exposure and HLA in healthy donors. The PCR contained 60 Vbeta and 13 Jbeta primers. Repertoires were generated with immunoSEQ multiplex PCR, while TCRdb's copy carries only in-frame clones and drops some. Of some 130,000 clones detected, roughly 78% appear once; the ten largest clones hold approximately 6.2%. Sequenced: PBMCs. All receptors come from a man aged 40-55 years in good health and CMV-seropositive.

The chain uses TRBV29-1 and TRBJ1-1; D unclear. The CDR3 length is 8 residues. Per germline, CDR1 SQVTM and CDR2 ANQGSEA. With 7 bases removed from V and 9 bases from J, the gap between germline ends came to 6 bases. CDR3 DNA: TGCAGCGCAGAAAAAGCTTTCTTT. The encoded protein is CSAEKAFF.

This clone showed up just once. The genes are TRBV4-2 and TRBJ2-3; 7 positions match TRBD2. Germline values: CDR1 LGHNA, CDR2 YNFKEQ. CDR3 size: 17 residues. V shed 4 bases and J 6 bases; nucleotides not matched to a gene: 16. The CDR3 loop reads CASSRLEAGLGRDTQYF. Here the CDR3 DNA reads TGTGCCAGCAGCCGATTGGAAGCGGGACTGGGTAGGGATACGCAGTATTTT.

The chain carries TRBV5-6 and TRBJ2-5; 8 nucleotides agree with TRBD2. The end of the DNA is better explained by TRBJ2-7, so the J call may be wrong. Looked up from germline, CDR1 is SGHDT and CDR2 is YYEEEE. This CDR3 region has 13 residues. The chain's CDR3 is CASSFSGRDEQYF. CDR3 nucleotide sequence: TGTGCCAGCAGCTTCTCCGGGAGGGACGAGCAGTACTTC.

The genes are TRBV6-4 and TRBJ1-6; 7 nucleotides line up with TRBD1. CDR3 length: 13 residues. Per germline, CDR1 MRHNA and CDR2 SNTAGT. V dropped 8 bases and J dropped 10; count of bases not matched to a gene: 8. Here the CDR3 reads CASGGQPGSPLHF. The CDR3, as DNA: TGTGCCAGCGGGGGACAGCCGGGCTCACCCCTCCACTTT.

The J gene is TRBJ1-2, the V gene TRBV5-6; D ambiguous. The CDR3 covers 14 residues. CDR1 SGHDT and CDR2 YYEEEE come from the germline V gene. The V and J ends lost 1 base and 1 base respectively, with 8 bases between them. The CDR3 loop reads CASSLNGVNYGYTF. The CDR3 nucleotides are TGTGCCAGCAGCTTGAACGGGGTTAACTATGGCTACACCTTC.

The chain uses TRBV4-2 and TRBJ2-1; possible D gene TRBD2, 6 bases. V lost 4 bases, J lost 6 bases, and 13 bases lay in between. Germline V CDR1 and CDR2: LGHNA, YNFKEQ. The CDR3 is 14 residues long. The CDR3: CASSRERRGNEQFF. In nucleotides, the CDR3 is TGTGCCAGCAGCCGGGAACGGAGGGGCAATGAGCAGTTCTTC.

The chain couples TRBV11-3 to TRBJ2-7, with D possibly matching TRBD2 (5 bases). Trimming shortened V by 3 bases and J by 4 bases, and 16 bases separated the two germline ends. This CDR3 contains 15 residues. CDR1 and CDR2 (germline): SGHNT, YENEEA. The CDR3 DNA reads as TGTGCCAGCAGCTTCAGTTCGGGCGGAGGATACGAGCAGTACTTC. As protein: CASSFSSGGGYEQYF. The full variable domain, in which reference TRBV11-3 and TRBJ2-7 provide the parts outside the CDR3, is EAGVVQSPRYKIIEKKQPVAFWCNPISGHNTLYWYLQNLGQGPELLIRYENEEAVDDSQLPKDRFSAERLKGVDSTLKIQPAELGDSAVYLCASSFSSGGGYEQYFGPGTRLTVT.

The rearrangement links TRBV19 to TRBJ2-1, with D perhaps matching TRBD2 (6 bases). The CDR3 consists of 16 residues. CDR1 LNHDA and CDR2 SQIVND come from the germline V gene (reference sequence). The germline V and J ends were trimmed by 4 bases and 0 bases, with 13 bases remaining between them. The CDR3 is CASSTPGRSSYNEQFF. CDR3 nucleotides: TGTGCCAGTAGTACCCCGGGGAGGAGCTCCTACAATGAGCAGTTCTTC.

This chain links TRBV11-2 with TRBJ2-7; 8 bases are shared with TRBD2. J gave up 2 bases and V 3 bases, and 6 bases lay outside the gene matches. The length of the CDR3 is 15 residues. Germline V gene lookup returns CDR1 SGHAT and CDR2 FQNNGV. Here the CDR3 reads CASSFPPTSAYEQYF. The CDR3 region has the DNA TGTGCCAGCAGCTTCCCTCCGACTAGCGCCTACGAGCAGTACTTC.

This CDR3 is CATLLRGSYEQYF. For the CDR3, the DNA is TGTGCCACCCTCCTTAGGGGGTCCTACGAGCAGTACTTC. The chain uses TRBV6-1 and TRBJ2-7, with D possibly being TRBD1 (6 bases). Trimming took 10 bases from V and 1 from J, leaving 14 bases between them. The CDR3 runs to 13 residues. Per germline, CDR1 MNHNS and CDR2 SASEGT.

The gene calls are TRBV10-1 and TRBJ2-7; 10 nucleotides align to TRBD1. CDR1 WNHNN and CDR2 SYGVQD come from the germline V gene (reference sequence). The CDR3 spans 17 residues. V shed 3 bases and J 4 bases; nucleotides not matched to a gene: 12. CDR3 amino acids: CASSDVGTGAVSYEQYF. The CDR3, as DNA: TGCGCCAGCAGTGATGTGGGGACAGGGGCCGTAAGTTACGAGCAGTACTTC.

The rearrangement uses TRBV7-9 and TRBJ2-7; no clear D. Trimming stripped 6 bases from V and 0 bases from J, with 6 bases between. The germline CDR1 and CDR2 sequences are SEHNR and FQNEAQ (reference sequence). CDR3 length: 12 residues. This chain's CDR3 is CASSSSSYEQYF. The CDR3 nucleotides are TGTGCCAGCAGTTCCAGCTCCTACGAGCAGTACTTC.